One sample yielded the 10 T cell receptor beta chains listed below, sequenced in a study of T cells in Graves' hyperthyroidism and ophthalmopathy. From RNA transcripts, TCR beta CDR3 regions were amplified. An initial round of RT-PCR targeting the TCR CDR3 relied on the HTBI primer set. Each CDR3 protein gets one entry after TCRdb re-called the multiplex PCR reads with MiXCR. The sample includes hundreds of thousands of distinct CDR3 sequences, under 60% seen only once; the top ten take 6.5% to 9%. The source material was peripheral blood or thyroid tissue (not recorded which). All receptors come from a woman aged 18-30 years with Graves' hyperthyroidism.

The V call is TRBV20-1, the J call TRBJ2-5, with D unclear. Germline V gives CDR1 DFQATT, CDR2 SNEGSKA (reference sequence). The V and J ends lost 3 bases and 2 bases respectively, with 13 bases between them. This CDR3 region has 14 residues. CDR3 sequence reads: CSASPRQQQETQYF. The CDR3 DNA is TGCAGTGCTAGTCCTCGGCAGCAACAAGAGACCCAGTACTTC.

Ten or more counts support this clonotype. This chain joins TRBV29-1 and TRBJ2-7; D perhaps matches TRBD1 (6 bases). This CDR3 is 13 amino acids long. In germline, CDR1 is SQVTM, CDR2 ANQGSEA. The V end lost 4 bases, the J end lost 4 bases, and 14 bases lay between the germline ends. The CDR3 DNA follows: TGCAGCGTTGTTGGGGGCTACGGGTACGAGCAGTACTTC. This encodes CSVVGGYGYEQYF.

The V and J genes are TRBV7-8 and TRBJ1-2; 7 positions match TRBD1. Germline lookup yields CDR1 SGHVS and CDR2 FQNEAQ. CDR3 length: 16 residues. J was trimmed by 2 bases and V by 0 bases; bases with no gene match: 6. As DNA, the CDR3 is TGTGCCAGCAGCTTAGCGATCGGCAGGGGGAACTATGGCTACACCTTC. Protein product: CASSLAIGRGNYGYTF.

This chain uses TRBV7-9 with TRBJ2-2; no firm D call. Germline values: CDR1 SEHNR, CDR2 FQNEAQ (reference sequence). V gave up 5 bases and J gave up 6 bases, with 16 bases separating them. The CDR3 contains 15 residues. Here the CDR3 DNA reads TGTGCCAGCAGCACCCACCCCCCGGCGTCCGGGGAGCTGTTTTTT. It yields the protein CASSTHPPASGELFF.

The chain links TRBV19 to TRBJ1-1; 8 nucleotides match TRBD1. This CDR3 has 13 residues. Germline V gene sequence: CDR1 LNHDA, CDR2 SQIVND (reference sequence). V lost 4 bases and J lost 5; bases outside the gene matches: 3. CDR3 coding DNA: TGTGCCAGTAGTACAGGGGGCGTTACTGAAGCTTTCTTT. Its protein is CASSTGGVTEAFF.

Here the CDR3 reads CASSSRLRGGPAETQYF. The CDR3 DNA sequence: TGTGCCAGCAGCTCACGCTTGCGCGGGGGGCCGGCGGAGACCCAGTACTTC. The V and J genes are TRBV7-2 and TRBJ2-5; TRBD2 matches at 8 bases. V shed 4 bases and J 5 bases; nucleotides not matched to a gene: 15. CDR3 length: 17 residues. Germline assignment: CDR1 SGHTA and CDR2 FQGNSA. Complete variable domain (other parts from reference TRBV7-2 and TRBJ2-5): GAGVSQSPSNKVTEKGKDVELRCDPISGHTALYWYRQSLGQGLEFLIYFQGNSAPDKSGLPSDRFSAERTGGSVSTLTIQRTQQEDSAVYLCASSSRLRGGPAETQYFGPGTRLLVL.

This clonotype was detected ten times or more. The chain recombines TRBV6-5 with TRBJ1-2; D is possibly TRBD1 (5 bases). CDR3 length equals 13 residues. V was shortened by 2 bases and J by 4 bases, with 8 bases between the two germline ends. Germline lookup yields CDR1 MNHEY and CDR2 SVGAGI. The CDR3 reads CASSYTGPYGYTF. In DNA form, the CDR3 reads TGTGCCAGCAGTTACACGGGGCCCTATGGCTACACCTTC.

The chain employs TRBV7-3 and TRBJ1-1, with no clear D. Germline CDR1 reads SGHTA; CDR2 reads FQGTGA. The V and J ends lost 5 bases and 4 bases respectively, with 17 bases between them. The CDR3 runs to 15 residues. CDR3 loop: CASSPVGGVGTEAFF. For the CDR3, the DNA is TGTGCCAGCAGCCCTGTCGGCGGGGTGGGCACTGAAGCTTTCTTT. Looking up the rest from reference TRBV7-3 and TRBJ1-1 gives the full variable domain: GAGVSQTPSNKVTEKGKYVELRCDPISGHTALYWYRQSLGQGPEFLIYFQGTGAADDSGLPNDRFFAVRPEGSVSTLKIQRTERGDSAVYLCASSPVGGVGTEAFFGQGTRLTVV.

This clonotype has a count of ten or more. The chain is built from TRBV10-3 and TRBJ2-7; possibly TRBD2 for D (7 bases). Germline CDR1 reads ENHRY; CDR2 reads SYGVKD. V was trimmed by 6 bases and J by 0 bases, leaving 15 bases between them. This CDR3 has 15 residues. The CDR3 sequence is CAIRWGGGSSYEQYF. The CDR3, as DNA: TGTGCCATCAGATGGGGGGGCGGGAGCTCCTACGAGCAGTACTTC.

In this sample, this clonotype turned up many times. The rearrangement joins TRBV10-3 to TRBJ1-2; TRBD1 might be the D (5 bases). The CDR3 runs to 13 residues. Germline CDR1 reads ENHRY; CDR2 reads SYGVKD. Trimming took off 0 bases at V and 4 bases at J, with 6 bases between the two ends. The chain's CDR3 is CAISESTAYGYTF. For the CDR3, the DNA is TGTGCCATCAGTGAGTCGACAGCCTATGGCTACACCTTC.